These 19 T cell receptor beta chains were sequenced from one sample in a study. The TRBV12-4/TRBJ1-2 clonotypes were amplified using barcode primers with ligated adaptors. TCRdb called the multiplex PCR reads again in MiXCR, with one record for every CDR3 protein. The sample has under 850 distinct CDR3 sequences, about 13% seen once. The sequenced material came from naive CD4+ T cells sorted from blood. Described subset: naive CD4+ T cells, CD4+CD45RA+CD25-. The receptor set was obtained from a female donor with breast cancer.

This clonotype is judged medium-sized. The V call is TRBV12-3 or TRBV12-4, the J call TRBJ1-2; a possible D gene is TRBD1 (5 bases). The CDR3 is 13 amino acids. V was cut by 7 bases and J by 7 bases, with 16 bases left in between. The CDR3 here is CASTIGTRLGYTF. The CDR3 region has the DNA TGTGCCAGCACCATCGGGACTCGTCTTGGCTACACCTTC.

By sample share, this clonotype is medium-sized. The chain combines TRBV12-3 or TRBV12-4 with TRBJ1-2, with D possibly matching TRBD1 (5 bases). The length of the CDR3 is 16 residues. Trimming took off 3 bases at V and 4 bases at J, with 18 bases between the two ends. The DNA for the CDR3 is TGTGCCAGCAGTTTGGCGGGGCAGGAGGGGACCTATGGCTACACCTTC. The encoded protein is CASSLAGQEGTYGYTF.

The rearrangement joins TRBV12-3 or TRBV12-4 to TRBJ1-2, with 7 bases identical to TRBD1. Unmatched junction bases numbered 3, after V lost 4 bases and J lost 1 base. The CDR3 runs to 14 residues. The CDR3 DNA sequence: TGTGCCAGCAGTTATCGGGACAGTAACTATGGCTACACCTTC. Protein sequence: CASSYRDSNYGYTF.

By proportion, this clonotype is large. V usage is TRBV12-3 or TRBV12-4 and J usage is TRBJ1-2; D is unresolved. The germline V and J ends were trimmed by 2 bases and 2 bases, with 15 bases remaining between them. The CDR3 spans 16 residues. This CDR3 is CASSLLGSERNYGYTF. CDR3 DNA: TGTGCCAGCAGTTTATTGGGCAGCGAGCGAAACTATGGCTACACCTTC.

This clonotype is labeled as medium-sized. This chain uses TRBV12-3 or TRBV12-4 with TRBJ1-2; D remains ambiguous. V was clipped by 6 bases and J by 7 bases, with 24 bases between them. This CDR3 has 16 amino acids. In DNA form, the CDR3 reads TGTGCCAGCAGCGAATATGATGGAGGGCGAATCCGTGGCTACACCTTC. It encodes CASSEYDGGRIRGYTF.

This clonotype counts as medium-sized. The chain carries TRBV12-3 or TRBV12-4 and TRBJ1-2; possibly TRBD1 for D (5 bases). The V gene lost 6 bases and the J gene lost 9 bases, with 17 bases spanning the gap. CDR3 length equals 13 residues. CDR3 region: CASSPTAPRSYTF. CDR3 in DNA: TGTGCCAGCAGCCCGACAGCACCAAGAAGCTACACCTTC.

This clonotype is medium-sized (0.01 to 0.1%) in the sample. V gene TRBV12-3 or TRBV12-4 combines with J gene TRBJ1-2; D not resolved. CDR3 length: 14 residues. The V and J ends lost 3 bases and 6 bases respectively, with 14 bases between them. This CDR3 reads CASSLWGSGDGYTF. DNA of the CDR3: TGTGCCAGCAGTTTGTGGGGATCTGGGGATGGCTACACCTTC.

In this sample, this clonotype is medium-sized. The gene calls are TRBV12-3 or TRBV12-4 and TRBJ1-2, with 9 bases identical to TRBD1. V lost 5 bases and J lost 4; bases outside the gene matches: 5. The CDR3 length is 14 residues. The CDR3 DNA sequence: TGTGCCAGCAGTCGGGGACAGGGTTTCTATGGCTACACCTTC. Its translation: CASSRGQGFYGYTF.

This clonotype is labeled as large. CDR3 coding DNA: TGTGCCAGCAGTTTGCGACACCGGCCTGTCGGCTACACCTTC. Protein sequence: CASSLRHRPVGYTF. The chain has TRBV12-3 or TRBV12-4 and TRBJ1-2; D gene uncertain. The germline V and J ends were trimmed by 3 bases and 8 bases, with 16 bases remaining between them. This CDR3 has 14 amino acids.

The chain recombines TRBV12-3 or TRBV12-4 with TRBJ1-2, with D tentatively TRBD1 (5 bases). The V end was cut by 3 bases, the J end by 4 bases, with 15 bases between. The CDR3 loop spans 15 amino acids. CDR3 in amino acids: CASSLATGGGYGYTF. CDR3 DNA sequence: TGTGCCAGCAGTTTGGCTACAGGAGGTGGCTATGGCTACACCTTC.

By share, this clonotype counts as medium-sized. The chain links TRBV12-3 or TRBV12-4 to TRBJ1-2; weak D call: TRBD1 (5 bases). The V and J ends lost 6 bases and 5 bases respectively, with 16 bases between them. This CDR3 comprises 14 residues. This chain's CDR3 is CASSPRQGTYGYTF. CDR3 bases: TGTGCCAGCAGCCCCAGGCAGGGAACATATGGCTACACCTTC.

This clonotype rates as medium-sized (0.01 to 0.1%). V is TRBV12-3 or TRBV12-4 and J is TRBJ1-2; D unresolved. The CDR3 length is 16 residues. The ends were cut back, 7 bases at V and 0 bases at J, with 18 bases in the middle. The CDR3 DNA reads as TGTGCCAGCATCCATAACCGGGCCGTAGCTAACTATGGCTACACCTTC. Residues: CASIHNRAVANYGYTF.

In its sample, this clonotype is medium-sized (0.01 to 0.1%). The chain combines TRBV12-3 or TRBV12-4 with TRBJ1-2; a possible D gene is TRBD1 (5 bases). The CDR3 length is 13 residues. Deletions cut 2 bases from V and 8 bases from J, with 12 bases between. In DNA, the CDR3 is TGTGCCAGCAGTTTATCCTCCAGGGAGGGCTACACCTTC. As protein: CASSLSSREGYTF.

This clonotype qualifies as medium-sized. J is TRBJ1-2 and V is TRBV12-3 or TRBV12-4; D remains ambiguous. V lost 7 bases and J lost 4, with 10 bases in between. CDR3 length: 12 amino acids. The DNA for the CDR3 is TGTGCCAGCAAGGACGGTTCCTATGGCTACACCTTC. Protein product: CASKDGSYGYTF.

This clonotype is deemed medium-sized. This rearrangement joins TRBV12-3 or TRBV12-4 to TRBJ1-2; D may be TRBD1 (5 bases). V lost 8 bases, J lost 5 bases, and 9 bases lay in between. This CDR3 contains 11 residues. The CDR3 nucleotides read TGTGCCAGCCGGGGACTTTATGGCTACACCTTC. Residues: CASRGLYGYTF.

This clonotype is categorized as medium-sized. CDR3 nucleotide sequence: TGTGCCAGCAGTTTGGACAGTTTATATGGCTACACCTTC. Encoded protein: CASSLDSLYGYTF. V gene TRBV12-3 or TRBV12-4 combines with J gene TRBJ1-2; D is possibly TRBD1 (6 bases). Trimming removed 3 bases at V and 5 bases at J, with 10 bases between. The CDR3 is 13 residues long.

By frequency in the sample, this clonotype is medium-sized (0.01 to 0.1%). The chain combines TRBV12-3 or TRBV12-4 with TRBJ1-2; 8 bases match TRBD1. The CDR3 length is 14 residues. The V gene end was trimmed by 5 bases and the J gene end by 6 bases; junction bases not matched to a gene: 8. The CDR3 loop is CASSQGTGGHGYTF. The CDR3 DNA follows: TGTGCCAGCAGTCAAGGGACAGGAGGTCATGGCTACACCTTC.

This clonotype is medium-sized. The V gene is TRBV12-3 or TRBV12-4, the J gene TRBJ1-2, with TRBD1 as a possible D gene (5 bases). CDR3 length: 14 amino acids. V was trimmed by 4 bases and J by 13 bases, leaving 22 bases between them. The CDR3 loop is CASSSTPGRLAGTF. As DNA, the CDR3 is TGTGCCAGCAGTTCAACGCCGGGACGTCTGGCTGGCACCTTC.

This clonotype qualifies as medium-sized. CDR3 loop: CASSRRGPGGYTF. CDR3 bases: TGTGCCAGCAGTCGACGGGGCCCTGGTGGCTACACCTTC. The V call is TRBV12-3 or TRBV12-4, the J call TRBJ1-2; a possible D gene is TRBD1 (5 bases). The length of the CDR3 is 13 residues. V was trimmed by 5 bases and J by 7 bases, leaving 14 bases between them.